This T cell receptor (beta chain) was recorded in a study of beta chain features in type 1 diabetes. Study in general: Sorted cells numbering 95 million to 110 million were examined across all samples. Broader study findings: In cDNA sequencing, cells with high TCR expression could be over-represented.

With respect to this clone: No antigen is known for it.

Expressed TCRB transcripts were sequenced, since all the RNA that had been isolated was reverse transcribed. The assay was immunoSEQ multiplex PCR, and TCRdb's table has in-frame clones only and misses some. The table includes hundreds of thousands of clones, 15% to 18% detected once. CD4+ naive, central memory, regulatory and stem cell-like memory cells were sorted via CD45RO/CCR7/CD25/CD127/CD95/CD27. This sequence was found in a man aged 18 to 35 in good health. Sequencing was done on a sample of naive CD4+ T cells from blood.

CDR3 nucleotide sequence: TGTGCCAGTTCGGGAACTGAAGCTTTCTTT. Its protein product is CASSGTEAFF. J is TRBJ1-1 and V is TRBV28; unclear D gene. V shed 9 bases and J shed 5 bases, with 7 bases lying between them. Germline values: CDR1 MDHEN, CDR2 SYDVKM. This CDR3 has 10 residues.